These T cell receptor beta chains were read from a single sample in a study of cytomegalovirus exposure and HLA in healthy donors. The table came from immunoSEQ multiplex PCR; TCRdb's copy has only in-frame clones and leaves some out. The table lists 160,000 or so clones, around 80% of them singletons. The specimen was PBMCs. Receptors originate from a woman between 18 and 30 years old in good health and CMV-seronegative. Both conserved end residues are part of each CDR3. A D gene is named only where the DNA matches it firmly. Expanded clones are given a class, and other clones once, few, many or no size at all.

D	V	J	size	CDR3	DNA
.	TRBV28	TRBJ2-2	.	CASTQMGGLRTGELFF	TGTGCCAGCACCCAGATGGGGGGGCTTCGGACCGGGGAGCTGTTTTTT
TRBD1	TRBV7-7	TRBJ2-6	.	CASSYDRGISGANVLTF	TGTGCCAGCAGCTACGACAGGGGTATCTCTGGGGCCAACGTCCTGACTTTC
TRBD2	TRBV7-9	TRBJ2-5	.	CASSYPGGAGEETQYF	TGTGCCAGCAGCTATCCGGGGGGGGCAGGGGAAGAGACCCAGTACTTC
.	TRBV2	TRBJ1-2	.	CASSAGEPGYTF	TGTGCCAGCAGTGCAGGCGAACCCGGCTACACCTTC
.	TRBV14	TRBJ2-5	.	CASSSDRIWETQYF	TGTGCCAGCAGCTCGGACAGAATTTGGGAGACCCAGTACTTC
.	TRBV13	TRBJ1-5	few	CASSPGLGNQPQHF	TGTGCCAGCAGCCCGGGACTGGGGAATCAGCCCCAGCATTTT
.	TRBV28	TRBJ1-2	.	CASRSGQYYGYTF	TGTGCCAGCAGATCGGGACAATACTATGGCTACACCTTC
.	TRBV5-4	TRBJ2-7	.	CASSVTVSYEQYF	TGTGCCAGCAGCGTTACAGTCTCCTACGAGCAGTACTTC
TRBD2	TRBV5-1	TRBJ2-3	.	CASSLERGDTDTQYF	TGCGCCAGCAGCTTGGAGCGGGGGGACACAGATACGCAGTATTTT
TRBD1	TRBV18	TRBJ1-1	.	CASSPGGSNLNTEAFF	TGTGCCAGCTCCCCAGGGGGGAGCAACTTGAACACTGAAGCTTTCTTT
.	TRBV2	TRBJ2-1	.	CARQGQNEQFF	TGTGCCAGACAGGGTCAGAATGAGCAGTTCTTC
TRBD1	TRBV2	TRBJ1-1	.	CARTGQVNTEAFF	TGTGCCCGGACGGGACAGGTGAACACTGAAGCTTTCTTT
TRBD1	TRBV5-5	TRBJ1-1	.	CASSLGAGGRMNTEAFF	TGTGCCAGCAGCTTGGGGGCAGGGGGCAGGATGAACACTGAAGCTTTCTTT
TRBD1	TRBV29-1	TRBJ1-2	.	CSVEDEVWTGGYTF	TGCAGCGTTGAAGACGAGGTGTGGACAGGGGGCTACACCTTC
.	TRBV7-9	TRBJ1-4	.	CASSRGQLNEKLFF	TGTGCCAGCAGCCGTGGACAGCTTAATGAAAAACTGTTTTTT
.	TRBV19	TRBJ2-7	.	CASTLGPADEQYF	TGTGCCAGTACCTTAGGCCCAGCGGACGAGCAGTACTTC
.	TRBV9	TRBJ2-1	once	CASSVGPTLEEQFF	TGTGCCAGCAGCGTAGGCCCGACTCTAGAAGAGCAGTTCTTC
.	TRBV7-9	TRBJ1-5	.	CSSSFGLGGKGQPQHF	TGTTCCAGCAGCTTTGGTCTTGGGGGGAAGGGGCAGCCCCAGCATTTT
TRBD1	TRBV10-1	TRBJ1-2	.	CASSESTGARGYTF	TGCGCCAGCAGTGAGTCCACAGGGGCGCGTGGCTACACCTTC
TRBD2	TRBV2	TRBJ2-4	once	CASSPGLAAQYF	TGTGCCAGCAGCCCGGGACTAGCGGCCCAGTACTTC
TRBD2	TRBV7-9	TRBJ2-1	.	CASSLVAGGYNEQFF	TGTGCCAGCAGCTTAGTAGCGGGGGGATACAATGAGCAGTTCTTC
TRBD1	TRBV6-6	TRBJ2-7	few	CASSDRGPHEQYF	TGTGCCAGCAGTGACAGGGGGCCCCACGAGCAGTACTTC
TRBD1	TRBV7-8	TRBJ2-1	.	CASSGLRQGPLLNEQFF	TGTGCCAGCAGCGGACTAAGACAGGGGCCTTTACTTAATGAGCAGTTCTTC
.	TRBV28	TRBJ2-3	.	CATDGILTDTQYF	TGTGCCACCGACGGGATTTTAACAGATACGCAGTATTTT
TRBD1	TRBV7-9	TRBJ2-7	once	CASSYAGTGLNEQYF	TGTGCCAGCAGCTATGCCGGGACAGGGCTAAACGAGCAGTACTTC
.	TRBV2	TRBJ1-1	.	CASSEAPGTEAFF	TGTGCCAGCAGTGAAGCGCCGGGGACTGAAGCTTTCTTT
.	TRBV5-1	TRBJ1-1	.	CASSLSGTRAFF	TGCGCCAGCAGCCTCTCCGGGACACGAGCTTTCTTT
.	TRBV28	TRBJ1-2	.	CASSLEVSATYGYTF	TGTGCCAGCAGTTTAGAGGTCTCGGCGACCTATGGCTACACCTTC
TRBD1	TRBV18	TRBJ2-2	.	CASSRTGNTGELFF	TGTGCCAGCTCCAGGACAGGGAACACCGGGGAGCTGTTTTTT
TRBD1	TRBV11-2	TRBJ1-5	once	CASSLEAGGRQPQHF	TGTGCCAGCAGCTTAGAAGCAGGGGGCCGACAGCCCCAGCATTTT
.	TRBV4-2	TRBJ1-5	.	CASSQGGQGGQPQHF	TGTGCCAGCAGCCAAGGGGGGCAGGGTGGTCAGCCCCAGCATTTT
.	TRBV7-2	TRBJ2-3	.	CASSLSRGSTDTQYF	TGTGCCAGCAGCTTATCTAGGGGGAGCACAGATACGCAGTATTTT
.	TRBV19	TRBJ1-2	.	CASTAQGLFYGYTF	TGTGCCAGTACCGCCCAGGGCCTATTCTATGGCTACACCTTC
TRBD2	TRBV2	TRBJ2-3	.	CASSETSGGFTDTQYF	TGTGCCAGCAGTGAAACTAGCGGGGGTTTCACAGATACGCAGTATTTT